The clone carrying this T cell receptor beta chain was seen repeatedly, ten times or more. The antigen remains unidentified. Nobody among the patients had been given any treatment before thyroid surgery. TCRdb called clones again from the PCR reads with MiXCR. The profile covers 25,000 or so clones, with about 15% appearing a single time and under 7.5% taken by the ten largest. These data come from a study of metastatic and nonmetastatic thyroid tumors. Turning to the study itself: Repertoires of blood and of tissue (tumor or nodule) from malignant and benign thyroid patients were compared.

The CDR3 extends over 13 amino acids. The germline CDR1 and CDR2 sequences are SGHTA and FQGNSA. The V end was cut by 3 bases, the J end by 9 bases, with 12 bases between. Study findings and constraints: Relative to benign nodules, malignant thyroid tumors were reportedly characterized by significantly elevated TCR beta diversity in blood and tumor.

Specimen: blood. The receptor comes from a male donor with papillary thyroid cancer or a benign thyroid nodule (not recorded which). Some clones in this sample may be carry-over from other donors' samples. V and J are TRBV7-2 and TRBJ2-1; D is perhaps TRBD1 (5 bases). For the CDR3, the DNA is TGTGCCAGCAGCTTTCCCCAGGGCAGTGAGCAGTTCTTC. It specifies CASSFPQGSEQFF.